These 10 T cell receptor beta chains came from one sample sequenced in a study of early T cells in non-severe SARS-CoV-2 infection. In TCRdb, the 5' RACE reads were re-called with MiXCR into one record per CDR3 protein. The top ten hold 3% to 3.5% of the sample, which has tens of thousands of distinct CDR3 sequences, around 15% seen once. The sequencing sample was made of whole blood. The origin of the receptors is an adult who was a healthcare worker with PCR-confirmed SARS-CoV-2 infection or an uninfected control (not recorded which).

This sequence joins TRBV20-1 and TRBJ2-5; 10 bases agree with TRBD2. Trimming at V came to 1 base and at J to 0 bases, leaving 5 bases not matched to a gene. The CDR3 spans 16 residues. Germline CDR1 DFQATT, CDR2 SNEGSKA (reference sequence). In nucleotides, the CDR3 is TGCAGTGCTAGAGTGGGTAGCGGGGGGAACCAAGAGACCCAGTACTTC. It translates to CSARVGSGGNQETQYF.

The chain recombines TRBV2 with TRBJ1-2; no definite D call. Trimming left V 10 bases short and J 8 bases short, with 14 bases between. The CDR3 loop spans 11 amino acids. Looked up from germline, CDR1 is SNHLY and CDR2 is FYNNEI. Here the CDR3 reads CATHRTEGYTF. The CDR3 region has the DNA TGTGCCACCCACCGGACGGAAGGCTACACCTTC.

V gene TRBV27 combines with J gene TRBJ2-3, with 9 bases that match TRBD2. The V gene end was trimmed by 4 bases and the J gene end by 8 bases; junction bases not matched to a gene: 13. Germline-derived CDR1 and CDR2 are MNHEY and SMNVEV (reference sequence). The CDR3 totals 16 residues. CDR3 nucleotides: TGTGCCAGCAGTTCGAGCTTTCTAGCGGGGTCGACTACGCAGTATTTT. Translation: CASSSSFLAGSTTQYF.

The rearrangement links TRBV20-1 to TRBJ1-1; D is ambiguous. V gave up 2 bases and J gave up 0 bases, with 1 base separating them. This CDR3 is 11 amino acids long. Germline loops: CDR1 DFQATT, CDR2 SNEGSKA (reference sequence). The CDR3 DNA reads TGCAGTGCTAGAATGAACACTGAAGCTTTCTTT. Its translation: CSARMNTEAFF.

This clonotype showed up many times. The chain employs TRBV7-8 and TRBJ2-1, with D possibly matching TRBD2 (5 bases). The ends were cut back, 3 bases at V and 0 bases at J, with 9 bases in the middle. In germline, CDR1 is SGHVS, CDR2 FQNEAQ. The CDR3 spans 15 residues. The CDR3 DNA reads TGTGCCAGCAGCTTTAGCGAGAGCTCCTACAATGAGCAGTTCTTC. Amino acid sequence: CASSFSESSYNEQFF.

There are a few counts of this clonotype. The genes are TRBV10-1 and TRBJ1-1; possible D gene TRBD1, 6 bases. V lost 1 base and J lost 4, with 13 bases in between. CDR1 is WNHNN and CDR2 is SYGVQD in the germline V gene (reference sequence). The CDR3 loop spans 15 amino acids. This CDR3 is CASSEWQGGGTEAFF. The DNA for the CDR3 is TGCGCCAGCAGTGAGTGGCAGGGAGGGGGCACTGAAGCTTTCTTT.

The rearrangement links TRBV19 to TRBJ2-3; 10 bases align to TRBD2. V gave up 9 bases and J gave up 2 bases; unmatched junction bases: 5. CDR1 LNHDA and CDR2 SQIVND come from the germline V gene (reference sequence). The CDR3 has 14 amino acids. The CDR3 region has the DNA TGTGCCAGCCAAGCGGGAGGGCACACAGATACGCAGTATTTT. It is translated as CASQAGGHTDTQYF.

Ten or more counts support this clonotype. The rearrangement links TRBV3-1 to TRBJ2-1; possible D gene TRBD2, 5 bases. Trimming took 3 bases from V and 2 from J, leaving 8 bases between them. The germline V gene has CDR1 LGHDT and CDR2 YNNKEL (reference sequence). The CDR3 runs 14 residues. The CDR3 loop is CASSHPGTYNEQFF. For the CDR3, the DNA is TGTGCCAGCAGCCACCCCGGGACCTACAATGAGCAGTTCTTC.

The V call is TRBV20-1, the J call TRBJ2-3; D might be TRBD1 (6 bases). There are 16 residues in the CDR3. The V end was cut by 0 bases, the J end by 4 bases, with 17 bases between. Germline CDR1 is DFQATT and CDR2 is SNEGSKA (reference sequence). DNA of the CDR3: TGCAGTGCTAGAGACCTCAGGGGAGTTGAGCCAGATACGCAGTATTTT. It is translated as CSARDLRGVEPDTQYF.

This clonotype came up a few times. This chain joins TRBV19 and TRBJ2-7; no clear D gene. The length of the CDR3 is 13 residues. CDR1 LNHDA and CDR2 SQIVND come from the germline V gene (reference sequence). The V end lost 3 bases, the J end lost 1 base, and 7 bases lay between the germline ends. As DNA, the CDR3 is TGTGCCAGTAGTATTTTAGTTTCCTACGAGCAGTACTTC. As protein: CASSILVSYEQYF.